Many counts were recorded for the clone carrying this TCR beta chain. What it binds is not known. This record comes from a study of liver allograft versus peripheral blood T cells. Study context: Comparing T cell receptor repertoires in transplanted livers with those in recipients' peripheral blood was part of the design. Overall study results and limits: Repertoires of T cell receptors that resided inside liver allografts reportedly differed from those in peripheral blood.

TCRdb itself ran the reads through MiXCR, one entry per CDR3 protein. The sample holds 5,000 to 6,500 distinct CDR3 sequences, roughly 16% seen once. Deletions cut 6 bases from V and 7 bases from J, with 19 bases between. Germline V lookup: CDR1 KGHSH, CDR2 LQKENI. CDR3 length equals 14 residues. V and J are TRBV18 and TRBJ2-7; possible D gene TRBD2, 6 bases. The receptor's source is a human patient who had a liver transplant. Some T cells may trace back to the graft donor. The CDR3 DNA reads TGTGCCAGCTCCCGTACGGGAGCGCCGGGGGAGCAGTACTTC. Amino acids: CASSRTGAPGEQYF.